Shown below are 27 T cell receptor beta chains from a single sample sequenced in a study of OX40 agonist ivuxolimab in advanced cancers. Library construction relied on the immunoSEQ multiplex PCR assay. TCRdb retrieved this table from immuneACCESS and kept in-frame rearrangements only. Not all clones are present; in checked studies, unresolved V genes account for under half, and no reason is known for the remainder. This sample has more than 30,000 clones in its table, and roughly 86% of those were observed once. The ten most abundant clones make up about 25% of the sample. Sample: CD4+ or CD8+ T cells sorted from blood, taken in a trial of the OX40 agonist ivuxolimab. Every receptor here comes from an adult with an advanced solid tumor such as melanoma, head and neck, liver or kidney cancer.

This clone was detected a few times. The CDR3 nucleotides read TGTGCCATCAGTGAACCTTATTCTAGCACAGATACGCAGTATTTT. Protein sequence: CAISEPYSSTDTQYF. The chain carries TRBV10-3 and TRBJ2-3, with D uncertain. The CDR3 runs to 15 residues. The germline V gene has CDR1 ENHRY and CDR2 SYGVKD. The V gene lost 3 bases and the J gene lost 0 bases, with 10 bases spanning the gap.

In DNA form, the CDR3 reads TGTGCCAGCTCACCACGGGATGGTGAAAAACTGTTTTTT. Encoded protein: CASSPRDGEKLFF. V and J are TRBV18 and TRBJ1-4; the D is unclear. CDR3 length: 13 residues. V was trimmed by 1 base and J by 7 bases, leaving 7 bases between them. CDR1 is KGHSH, CDR2 LQKENI, per germline.

In its sample, this clone was seen once. The chain recombines TRBV19 with TRBJ1-1; TRBD1 matches at 7 bases. Unmatched junction bases numbered 2, after V lost 7 bases and J lost 0 bases. Germline assignment: CDR1 LNHDA and CDR2 SQIVND (reference sequence). This CDR3 is built from 13 residues. CDR3 coding DNA: TGTGCCAGTAAAGGACAGGTGAACACTGAAGCTTTCTTT. Its translation is CASKGQVNTEAFF.

J is TRBJ1-2 and V is TRBV27, with D unresolved. Germline-derived CDR1 and CDR2 are MNHEY and SMNVEV (reference sequence). The CDR3 totals 14 residues. V shed 4 bases and J shed 8 bases, with 17 bases lying between them. The CDR3 protein is CASSSGSARRGYTF. CDR3 sequence (DNA): TGTGCCAGCAGTTCGGGATCCGCCAGGAGAGGCTACACCTTC.

The chain links TRBV5-1 to TRBJ2-5; D perhaps matches TRBD2 (5 bases). Per the germline V gene, CDR1 is SGHRS and CDR2 is YFSETQ. CDR3 length: 15 amino acids. The ends were cut back, 4 bases at V and 5 bases at J, with 18 bases in the middle. CDR3 sequence reads: CASSPRVATGETQYF. The CDR3 DNA reads as TGCGCCAGCAGCCCTAGGGTAGCCACGGGGGAGACCCAGTACTTC.

This clone was seen just once. The chain uses TRBV19 and TRBJ2-4; no firm D call. Germline-derived CDR1 and CDR2 are LNHDA and SQIVND (reference sequence). V was trimmed by 5 bases and J by 0 bases, leaving 14 bases between them. This CDR3 is 16 amino acids long. The CDR3 region is CASSPLMGLAKNIQYF. CDR3 sequence (DNA): TGTGCCAGTAGTCCACTTATGGGTCTAGCCAAAAACATTCAGTACTTC. Using reference TRBV19 and TRBJ2-4 for the parts outside the CDR3, the full variable domain is DGGITQSPKYLFRKEGQNVTLSCEQNLNHDAMYWYRQDPGQGLRLIYYSQIVNDFQKGDIAEGYSVSREKKESFPLTVTSAQKNPTAFYLCASSPLMGLAKNIQYFGAGTRLSVL.

The chain employs TRBV2 and TRBJ2-1; D may be TRBD2 (6 bases). The CDR3 length is 15 residues. V lost 4 bases and J lost 0, with 10 bases in between. From germline, CDR1 is SNHLY and CDR2 FYNNEI. CDR3 in DNA: TGTGCCAGCAGTGTGCTGGGGGGCTCCTACAATGAGCAGTTCTTC. Translated: CASSVLGGSYNEQFF.

This clone was detected once. This sequence joins TRBV5-8 and TRBJ2-5; 10 bases match TRBD2. Germline V gene data show CDR1 as SGHTS and CDR2 as YDEGEE. V trimming: 4 bases; J trimming: 1 base; junction bases outside the gene matches: 10. The CDR3 spans 17 residues. The CDR3 loop reads CASSRYWSGRAQETQYF. In DNA form, the CDR3 reads TGTGCCAGCAGCCGATACTGGAGCGGGAGGGCCCAAGAGACCCAGTACTTC.

This chain connects TRBV6-1 to TRBJ2-1; D gene ambiguous. Germline lookup yields CDR1 MNHNS and CDR2 SASEGT. CDR3 length: 15 amino acids. The germline V and J ends were trimmed by 0 bases and 1 base, with 7 bases remaining between them. CDR3 sequence: CASSEAASSYNEQFF. The CDR3 coding sequence is TGTGCCAGCAGTGAAGCAGCTAGTTCCTACAATGAGCAGTTCTTC.

V gene TRBV15 combines with J gene TRBJ1-1, with D hard to call. V was pared by 0 bases and J by 3 bases, with 8 bases between. The CDR3 is made up of 14 amino acids. Germline V gene data show CDR1 as LNHNV and CDR2 as YYDKDF (reference sequence). The CDR3 DNA reads TGTGCCACCAGCAGAGAGGTCAGTCACACTGAAGCTTTCTTT. As protein: CATSREVSHTEAFF.

The V and J genes are TRBV6-5 and TRBJ2-7; D might be TRBD1 or TRBD2, each matching 5 bases. Trimming took off 5 bases at V and 3 bases at J, with 11 bases between the two ends. Per germline, CDR1 MNHEY and CDR2 SVGAGI. The CDR3 runs 13 residues. The CDR3 bases are TGTGCCAGCAGTCGGGACGGGTACTACGAGCAGTACTTC. Translation: CASSRDGYYEQYF.

This clone counts as medium-sized. This chain joins TRBV4-2 and TRBJ2-2, with TRBD1 as a possible D gene (7 bases). The germline gives CDR1 LGHNA, CDR2 YNFKEQ. This CDR3 comprises 15 residues. Trimming removed 4 bases at V and 7 bases at J, with 16 bases between. The CDR3 spells CASSLAPGGNGELFF. The CDR3 region has the DNA TGTGCCAGCAGCCTTGCCCCAGGGGGGAACGGGGAGCTGTTTTTT.

The chain has TRBV28 and TRBJ2-7; D ambiguous. CDR1 and CDR2 from the germline V gene are MDHEN and SYDVKM. The CDR3 extends over 15 amino acids. Between the trimmed V and J ends, which lost 7 bases and 2 bases, there was a span of 18 bases. CDR3 residues: CASTSFYPPPYEQYF. CDR3 nucleotide sequence: TGTGCCAGCACTAGTTTTTATCCGCCTCCCTACGAGCAGTACTTC.

This clone was counted a single time. The chain is built from TRBV29-1 and TRBJ1-4; D unclear. Per germline, CDR1 SQVTM and CDR2 ANQGSEA. Trimming took off 0 bases at V and 0 bases at J, with 5 bases between the two ends. There are 14 residues in the CDR3. In DNA, the CDR3 is TGCAGCGTTGAAGATCTGACAACTAATGAAAAACTGTTTTTT. Its protein is CSVEDLTTNEKLFF.

This clone was seen once. The chain couples TRBV10-3 to TRBJ2-5; the D gene is possibly TRBD2 (6 bases). V shed 5 bases and J shed 4 bases, with 17 bases lying between them. Germline V gene sequence: CDR1 ENHRY, CDR2 SYGVKD. The CDR3 loop spans 15 amino acids. The chain's CDR3 is CAISPAGGPGETQYF. The CDR3 DNA sequence: TGTGCCATCAGTCCGGCCGGAGGGCCCGGAGAGACCCAGTACTTC.

The chain has TRBV14 and TRBJ2-7; D gene uncertain. Germline CDR1 is SGHDN and CDR2 is FVKESK. The V and J ends lost 4 bases and 2 bases respectively, with 12 bases between them. The CDR3 runs 14 residues. The CDR3 sequence: CASSPFLGTYEQYF. The DNA of the CDR3 is TGTGCCAGCAGCCCCTTCCTTGGAACCTACGAGCAGTACTTC.

The chain carries TRBV4-2 and TRBJ1-2, with D uncertain. CDR1 LGHNA and CDR2 YNFKEQ come from the germline V gene. This CDR3 comprises 13 residues. V was pared by 0 bases and J by 1 base, with 3 bases between. This CDR3 reads CASSQDSNYGYTF. In nucleotides, the CDR3 is TGTGCCAGCAGCCAAGACAGTAACTATGGCTACACCTTC.

The rearrangement uses TRBV10-3 and TRBJ2-3; TRBD2 matches 7 bases. Trimming at V came to 10 bases and at J to 5 bases, leaving 15 bases not matched to a gene. This CDR3 has 15 amino acids. CDR1 is ENHRY and CDR2 is SYGVKD in the germline V gene. DNA of the CDR3: TGTGCCACCATCCTAGGGAGGGGTCCAGTAGATACGCAGTATTTT. Protein product: CATILGRGPVDTQYF.

The chain is built from TRBV10-1 and TRBJ2-1, with 7 nucleotides matching TRBD1. The CDR3 extends over 15 amino acids. Trimming cost V 2 bases and J 3 bases; bases outside gene matches: 4. The germline CDR1 and CDR2 sequences are WNHNN and SYGVQD (reference sequence). The CDR3 coding sequence is TGCGCCAGCAGTGAGACAGGGGAGCTCTACAATGAGCAGTTCTTC. Translating gives CASSETGELYNEQFF.

This chain links TRBV11-2 with TRBJ2-5, with no clear D. Trimming cost V 5 bases and J 5 bases, with 15 bases left between them. The CDR3 runs to 14 residues. Germline CDR1 is SGHAT and CDR2 is FQNNGV. The CDR3 loop reads CASSEQAFGETQYF. CDR3 DNA: TGTGCCAGCAGCGAGCAGGCTTTCGGTGAGACCCAGTACTTC.

In its sample, this clone was seen a few times. The junction departs from the called germline gene at one end, perhaps through a read error. V gene TRBV18 combines with J gene TRBJ2-1, with D perhaps assigned TRBD1 or TRBD2 (6 bases each). The CDR3 is made up of 13 amino acids. The germline gives CDR1 KGHSH, CDR2 LQKENI. CDR3 region: CASSLTTGAARIF. For the CDR3, the DNA is TGTGCCAGCTCACTAACCACGGGGGCCGCCAGGATCTTC.

The gene calls are TRBV5-6 and TRBJ1-5, with D perhaps TRBD1 (5 bases). The CDR3 is 15 amino acids. Trimming removed 3 bases at V and 0 bases at J, with 10 bases between. Germline CDR1 reads SGHDT; CDR2 reads YYEEEE. CDR3 sequence reads: CASSSTGRSNQPQHF. The CDR3 DNA is TGTGCCAGCAGCTCGACGGGACGTAGCAATCAGCCCCAGCATTTT.

As concerns this clone: This CDR3 is also generated by other DNA sequences in the sample. The V and J genes are TRBV5-1 and TRBJ2-5; 9 nucleotides agree with TRBD2. Trimming took 3 bases from V and 1 from J; bases not matched to a gene: 1. Germline assignment: CDR1 SGHRS and CDR2 YFSETQ. The CDR3 is 14 residues long. In DNA form, the CDR3 reads TGCGCCAGCAGCTCGACTAGCGGCCAAGAGACCCAGTACTTC. Its translation: CASSSTSGQETQYF.

The rearrangement links TRBV6-1 to TRBJ2-7, with 10 positions matching TRBD2. This CDR3 has 15 amino acids. The trim removed 8 bases at V and 5 bases at J, leaving 12 bases unmatched. Germline CDR1 reads MNHNS; CDR2 reads SASEGT. CDR3 residues: CASGPSGSNKDEQYF. As DNA, the CDR3 is TGTGCCAGCGGCCCTAGCGGGAGTAATAAGGACGAGCAGTACTTC.

This clone was seen a single time. The chain links TRBV5-1 to TRBJ2-3; D is possibly TRBD2 (5 bases). The CDR3 sequence is 13 residues long. In germline, CDR1 is SGHRS, CDR2 YFSETQ. The V and J ends lost 3 bases and 4 bases respectively, with 9 bases between them. The CDR3 sequence: CASSSAGADTQYF. For the CDR3, the DNA is TGCGCCAGCAGCTCCGCCGGGGCAGATACGCAGTATTTT. Full variable domain (rest looked up from reference TRBV5-1 and TRBJ2-3): KAGVTQTPRYLIKTRGQQVTLSCSPISGHRSVSWYQQTPGQGLQFLFEYFSETQRNKGNFPGRFSGRQFSNSRSEMNVSTLELGDSALYLCASSSAGADTQYFGPGTRLTVL.

The chain joins TRBV9 to TRBJ2-2; D not certain. Germline V gives CDR1 SGDLS, CDR2 YYNGEE. The V end lost 1 base, the J end lost 8 bases, and 15 bases lay between the germline ends. The CDR3 totals 15 residues. The CDR3 loop is CASSVNGLSRGELFF. In DNA form, the CDR3 reads TGTGCCAGCAGCGTAAATGGGCTAAGTCGAGGGGAGCTGTTTTTT.

This chain uses TRBV7-2 with TRBJ1-4, with 7 bases identical to TRBD1. The V gene end was trimmed by 5 bases and the J gene end by 3 bases; junction bases not matched to a gene: 9. This CDR3 is built from 16 residues. CDR1 SGHTA and CDR2 FQGNSA come from the germline V gene. The CDR3 region has the DNA TGTGCCAGCAGCCTCCAACCGAGGGGGCCTAATGAAAAACTGTTTTTT. It encodes CASSLQPRGPNEKLFF.